Given below is one T cell receptor (beta chain) in context. This specimen belongs to a study of blood T cell repertoires in COVID-19. Background on the study: PBMCs, B-cell-depleted T cells, or T cells provided the cDNA or gDNA that made up the material.

The data were produced by immunoSEQ multiplex PCR, yet TCRdb's version contains in-frame clones alone and is incomplete. The table includes roughly 260,000 clones, 70% to 90% detected once. The source is a middle-aged woman who had recovered from COVID-19. Sequencing used peripheral blood.

CDR3 amino acids: CASSINGLAGPGELFF. CDR3 DNA sequence: TGTGCCAGTAGTATAAACGGGCTAGCGGGACCCGGGGAGCTGTTTTTT. The chain uses TRBV19 and TRBJ2-2, with 9 bases lining up with TRBD2. Trimming cost V 2 bases and J 6 bases; bases outside gene matches: 7. This CDR3 is 16 amino acids long. Germline CDR1 LNHDA, CDR2 SQIVND (reference sequence).